Below, one TCR beta chain is given with its context. Antigen specificity is unknown. Assay: immunoSEQ multiplex PCR; the TCRdb copy retains only in-frame clones and omits some. The sample yields some 65,000 clones, less than 90% seen once. This record comes from a study of Tregs in tolerant kidney transplant recipients. Thawed PBMCs were FACS-sorted into unstimulated CD4+CD25+CD127- regulatory T cells, CD4+CD25- non-regulatory cells, CD4 and CD8 cells. This CDR3 comprises 15 residues. CDR1 and CDR2 (germline): SGHDT, YYEEEE. The ends were cut back, 4 bases at V and 10 bases at J, with 18 bases in the middle. General study points: Biological reproducibility was not directly addressed, but technical replication error appeared minimal. Findings come from small patient numbers and require larger validation.

The chain has TRBV5-6 and TRBJ1-6, with D perhaps matching TRBD1 (6 bases). Input material: CD4+ T cells from blood. This sequence originates from a human donor in good health. The DNA for the CDR3 is TGTGCCAGCAGCCTGGGGGCGGGCATTATATCACCCCTCCACTTT. Residues: CASSLGAGIISPLHF.